Presented here are 5 T cell receptor beta chains from one specimen sequenced in a study of vaccination effects on CD4 cells after COVID-19. What these receptors recognize is not known. Assay: immunoSEQ multiplex PCR; the TCRdb copy retains only in-frame clones and omits some. The sample contains about 54,000 clones, about two thirds of which appear only once. Antigen-specific CD4+ T cells were expanded with viral peptide pools in the ViraFEST assay before sequencing. With 9 to 11 days of culture completed, CD4+ T cells were isolated. People in the vaccine group had not been infected with SARS-CoV-2 before, and their nucleocapsid antibodies were negative. This specimen was CD4+ T cells from PBMCs cultured with SARS-CoV-2 spike peptides, taken before COVID-19 vaccination. The receptors stem from a human donor who received a COVID-19 vaccine.

The sample holds one count of this clone. This rearrangement joins TRBV4-2 to TRBJ2-2; D may match TRBD1 or TRBD2 (6 bases each). Trimming shortened V by 3 bases and J by 11 bases, and 16 bases separated the two germline ends. CDR3 length equals 14 residues. Germline CDR1 and CDR2: LGHNA and YNFKEQ. CDR3 region: CASSQETKGGELFF. The CDR3 nucleotides read TGTGCCAGCAGCCAGGAAACAAAGGGGGGCGAGCTGTTTTTT.

V gene TRBV5-6 combines with J gene TRBJ1-5; no clear D gene. This CDR3 comprises 16 residues. CDR1 and CDR2 (germline): SGHDT, YYEEEE. Trimming left V 0 bases short and J 7 bases short, with 17 bases between. The CDR3 DNA reads TGTGCCAGCAGCTTGGGGGCAGCACGTATACCGCAGCCCCAGCATTTT. Amino acids: CASSLGAARIPQPQHF.

This clone has just a few counts. The chain is built from TRBV5-1 and TRBJ1-2; 12 bases align to TRBD1. The V gene end was trimmed by 2 bases and the J gene end by 7 bases; junction bases not matched to a gene: 6. The CDR3 is 15 amino acids. Germline lookup yields CDR1 SGHRS and CDR2 YFSETQ. CDR3 coding DNA: TGCGCCAGCAGCTTTTCGGGACAGGGGGCGCGTGGCTACACCTTC. Translation gives CASSFSGQGARGYTF.

The V and J genes are TRBV7-6 and TRBJ1-1; possible D gene TRBD1, 5 bases. The CDR3 covers 18 residues. V was pared by 5 bases and J by 1 base, with 23 bases between. Germline V gives CDR1 SGHVS, CDR2 FNYEAQ. CDR3 region: CASSPGPRGSGKNTEAFF. In nucleotides, the CDR3 is TGTGCCAGCAGCCCCGGACCGAGGGGCAGCGGGAAGAACACTGAAGCTTTCTTT.

The V and J genes are TRBV28 and TRBJ1-1, with a weak D call TRBD1 (5 bases). The CDR3 consists of 15 residues. Trimming left V 4 bases short and J 0 bases short, with 12 bases between. CDR1 is MDHEN and CDR2 is SYDVKM in the germline V gene. As DNA, the CDR3 is TGTGCCAGCAGTTCATTGGGGCACCTGAACACTGAAGCTTTCTTT. Amino acid sequence: CASSSLGHLNTEAFF.